Listed here are 20 T cell receptor beta chains from one sample, sequenced in a study of cytomegalovirus exposure and HLA in healthy donors. The method was immunoSEQ multiplex PCR; TCRdb's version includes in-frame clones alone and lacks a portion of them. The data contain nearly 110,000 clones, around 90% of them seen just once; the ten biggest clones take up about 1.8%. The specimen was PBMCs. The receptors derive from a young woman in good health and CMV-seropositive.

J is TRBJ2-2 and V is TRBV6-6; perhaps TRBD1 as D (6 bases). Germline V lookup: CDR1 MNHNY, CDR2 SVGAGI (reference sequence). This CDR3 is built from 13 residues. V was cut by 6 bases and J by 5 bases, with 10 bases left in between. This CDR3 is CASSRRGTGELFF. The CDR3 DNA sequence: TGTGCCAGCAGCCGCAGGGGAACCGGGGAGCTGTTTTTT.

This clone occurred once. The chain uses TRBV5-1 and TRBJ2-1; 16 bases agree with TRBD2. From germline, CDR1 is SGHRS and CDR2 YFSETQ. This CDR3 region has 18 residues. The V and J ends lost 2 bases and 5 bases, in that order; junction bases with no gene match: 7. Here the CDR3 reads CASSFSGTSGGANNEQFF. DNA of the CDR3: TGCGCCAGCAGCTTTTCCGGGACTAGCGGGGGGGCCAACAATGAGCAGTTCTTC.

This chain connects TRBV9 to TRBJ2-1, with D perhaps matching TRBD2 (6 bases). The CDR3 contains 14 residues. V was cut by 3 bases and J by 2 bases, with 9 bases left in between. Germline V gene lookup returns CDR1 SGDLS and CDR2 YYNGEE. This CDR3 is CASSGGAPYNEQFF. Written as DNA, the CDR3 is TGTGCCAGCAGCGGCGGGGCGCCCTACAATGAGCAGTTCTTC.

The chain combines TRBV18 with TRBJ1-4, with TRBD1 as a possible D gene (6 bases). V was cut by 3 bases and J by 4 bases, with 12 bases left in between. This CDR3 contains 15 residues. The V gene's germline CDR1 is KGHSH and CDR2 LQKENI. The DNA of the CDR3 is TGTGCCAGCTCACCCCGGGACAACCGTAATGAAAAACTGTTTTTT. It is translated as CASSPRDNRNEKLFF.

V is TRBV19 and J is TRBJ1-1; tentative D call: TRBD1 (6 bases). The CDR3 is made up of 14 amino acids. V lost 3 bases and J 4 bases, leaving 12 bases between the germline ends. Germline V gene sequence: CDR1 LNHDA, CDR2 SQIVND (reference sequence). CDR3 region: CASSIVRQVTEAFF. The CDR3, as DNA: TGTGCCAGTAGTATTGTCCGACAGGTCACTGAAGCTTTCTTT.

The chain links TRBV2 to TRBJ1-5, with a tentative D call TRBD1 (6 bases). Germline V gene lookup returns CDR1 SNHLY and CDR2 FYNNEI. CDR3 length equals 13 residues. V shed 5 bases and J shed 7 bases, with 12 bases lying between them. CDR3 in DNA: TGTGCCAGCAGTAAGGGGGTAGGACAGCCCCAGCATTTT. Encoded protein: CASSKGVGQPQHF.

This chain connects TRBV6-5 to TRBJ1-4; a weak D match, TRBD1 (6 bases). Trimming stripped 6 bases from V and 5 bases from J, with 16 bases between. The CDR3 consists of 15 residues. Germline-derived CDR1 and CDR2 are MNHEY and SVGAGI. This CDR3 reads CASRVLGARNEKLFF. As DNA, the CDR3 is TGTGCCAGCAGGGTCCTGGGGGCGCGAAATGAAAAACTGTTTTTT.

This chain joins TRBV21-1 and TRBJ1-6; no DNA check was done on the table's D call, TRBD1. TRBV21-1 is a pseudogene locus. The CDR3 covers 15 residues. This CDR3 is CASSGGQGDNSPLHF. The CDR3 bases are TGTGCCAGCAGCGGCGGACAGGGGGATAATTCACCCCTCCACTTT.

The genes are TRBV6-5 and TRBJ2-2, with D uncertain. The germline gives CDR1 MNHEY, CDR2 SVGAGI. CDR3 length: 15 amino acids. Trimming cost V 6 bases and J 2 bases, with 13 bases left between them. For the CDR3, the DNA is TGTGCCAGCAGCTTGACCAGGATTAACACCGGGGAGCTGTTTTTT. It codes for CASSLTRINTGELFF.

The V gene is TRBV7-9, the J gene TRBJ2-7; tentative D call: TRBD2 (6 bases). Trimming cost V 1 base and J 0 bases, with 10 bases left between them. From germline, CDR1 is SEHNR and CDR2 FQNEAQ (reference sequence). The CDR3 is 15 amino acids. DNA of the CDR3: TGTGCCAGCAGCTTAGGGGACTCAAGCTCCTACGAGCAGTACGTC. Its translation: CASSLGDSSSYEQYV.

The gene calls are TRBV5-4 and TRBJ2-5; no firm D call. V lost 3 bases and J lost 3, with 6 bases in between. Germline lookup yields CDR1 SGHNT and CDR2 YYREEE (reference sequence). This CDR3 spans 12 amino acids. The DNA of the CDR3 is TGTGCCAGCAGCTCCAATGAAGAGACCCAGTACTTC. It encodes CASSSNEETQYF.

The gene calls are TRBV5-4 and TRBJ1-2, with TRBD1 identical over 9 bases. This CDR3 has 15 residues. Losses at the gene ends were 4 bases for V and 1 base for J; bases not matched to a gene: 5. From germline, CDR1 is SGHNT and CDR2 YYREEE (reference sequence). CDR3 DNA: TGTGCCAGCAGCCCTAACAGGGGGCTTAACTATGGCTACACCTTC. Its protein product is CASSPNRGLNYGYTF.

This sequence joins TRBV19 and TRBJ2-1; 13 bases agree with TRBD2. J gave up 6 bases and V 3 bases, and 17 bases lay outside the gene matches. The CDR3 consists of 20 residues. Per the germline V gene, CDR1 is LNHDA and CDR2 is SQIVND (reference sequence). The chain's CDR3 is CASSILPRTSGGYFSNEQFF. The CDR3 DNA reads as TGTGCCAGTAGTATCCTTCCCCGGACTAGCGGGGGTTATTTCTCCAATGAGCAGTTCTTC.

This clone has more than one count but fewer than ten. This sequence joins TRBV5-1 and TRBJ2-2; 7 bases match TRBD2. J gave up 5 bases and V 0 bases, and 7 bases lay outside the gene matches. The CDR3 is made up of 16 amino acids. Germline CDR1 is SGHRS and CDR2 is YFSETQ. The CDR3 bases are TGCGCCAGCAGCTTGGGTGGCCAGGGAGGGACCGGGGAGCTGTTTTTT. Its protein product is CASSLGGQGGTGELFF.

This clone has a single count. V usage is TRBV5-4 and J usage is TRBJ2-7; D possibly corresponds to TRBD2 (6 bases). Germline lookup yields CDR1 SGHNT and CDR2 YYREEE (reference sequence). The V gene lost 2 bases and the J gene lost 3 bases, with 12 bases spanning the gap. This CDR3 is built from 14 residues. DNA of the CDR3: TGTGCCAGCAGCTTCGGGGCGGGAAACTACGAGCAGTACTTC. Protein sequence: CASSFGAGNYEQYF. The full variable domain, in which reference TRBV5-4 and TRBJ2-7 provide the parts outside the CDR3, is ETGVTQSPTHLIKTRGQQVTLRCSSQSGHNTVSWYQQALGQGPQFIFQYYREEENGRGNFPPRFSGLQFPNYSSELNVNALELDDSALYLCASSFGAGNYEQYFGPGTRLTVT.

This clone was observed a single time. The chain joins TRBV2 to TRBJ2-3; the D gene is possibly TRBD2 (6 bases). Germline-derived CDR1 and CDR2 are SNHLY and FYNNEI. CDR3 length: 19 amino acids. V was cut by 5 bases and J by 2 bases, with 26 bases left in between. CDR3 bases: TGTGCCAGCAGTTCAGAAAGTCGAATTGGATGGAGGGACACAGATACGCAGTATTTT. Translation gives CASSSESRIGWRDTDTQYF.

The CDR3 here is CASSQEDRGQYGYTF. In DNA, the CDR3 is TGCGCCAGCAGCCAAGAGGACAGGGGGCAATATGGCTACACCTTC. The chain uses TRBV4-3 and TRBJ1-2; 11 bases are a match to TRBD1. Germline CDR1 is LGHNA and CDR2 is YSLEER. The V segment lost 0 bases and the J segment 5 bases; nucleotides outside the gene matches: 2. This CDR3 spans 15 amino acids.

This clone was counted once. The V call is TRBV19, the J call TRBJ2-5; 9 bases agree with TRBD2. Germline assignment: CDR1 LNHDA and CDR2 SQIVND (reference sequence). The CDR3 covers 16 residues. The V and J ends lost 6 bases and 4 bases, in that order; junction bases with no gene match: 12. The CDR3 coding sequence is TGTGCCAGTAGGGGACTAGCCGGCCAAGGTGGAGAGACCCAGTACTTC. Its protein product is CASRGLAGQGGETQYF.

The chain employs TRBV28 and TRBJ1-2; TRBD1 matches 7 bases. J gave up 4 bases and V 2 bases, and 4 bases lay outside the gene matches. CDR1 is MDHEN and CDR2 is SYDVKM in the germline V gene. The CDR3 extends over 14 amino acids. The CDR3 region has the DNA TGTGCCAGCAGTTTAGGAGGGGGCAGCTATGGCTACACCTTC. Translation gives CASSLGGGSYGYTF.

The CDR3 loop reads CATSRELAEDTQYF. As DNA, the CDR3 is TGTGCCACCAGCAGAGAACTAGCTGAAGATACGCAGTATTTT. This rearrangement joins TRBV15 to TRBJ2-3; weak D call: TRBD2 (6 bases). From germline, CDR1 is LNHNV and CDR2 YYDKDF (reference sequence). This CDR3 spans 14 amino acids. Trimming left V 0 bases short and J 5 bases short, with 9 bases between.